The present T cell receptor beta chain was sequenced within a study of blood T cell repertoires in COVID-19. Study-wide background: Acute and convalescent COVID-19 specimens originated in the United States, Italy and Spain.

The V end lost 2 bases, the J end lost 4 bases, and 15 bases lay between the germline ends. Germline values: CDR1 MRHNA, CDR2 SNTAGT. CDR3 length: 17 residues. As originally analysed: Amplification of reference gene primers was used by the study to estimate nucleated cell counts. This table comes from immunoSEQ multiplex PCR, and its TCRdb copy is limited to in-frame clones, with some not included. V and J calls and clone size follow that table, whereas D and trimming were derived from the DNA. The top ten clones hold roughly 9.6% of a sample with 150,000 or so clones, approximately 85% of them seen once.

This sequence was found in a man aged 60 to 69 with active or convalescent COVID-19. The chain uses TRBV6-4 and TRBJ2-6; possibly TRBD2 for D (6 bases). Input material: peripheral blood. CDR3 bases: TGTGCCAGCAGTGACAGATCCGCGGGGCTCGGGGCCAACGTCCTGACTTTC. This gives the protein CASSDRSAGLGANVLTF.